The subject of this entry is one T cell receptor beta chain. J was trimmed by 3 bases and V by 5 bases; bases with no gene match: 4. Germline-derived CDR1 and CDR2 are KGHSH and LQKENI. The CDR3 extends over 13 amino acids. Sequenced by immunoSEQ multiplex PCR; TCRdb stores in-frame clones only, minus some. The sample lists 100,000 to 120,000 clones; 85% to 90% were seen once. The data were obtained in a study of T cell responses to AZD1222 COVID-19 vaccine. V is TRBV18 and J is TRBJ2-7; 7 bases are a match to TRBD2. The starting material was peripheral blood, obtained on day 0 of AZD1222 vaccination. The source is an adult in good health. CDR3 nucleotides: TGTGCCAGCTCAGGGGCTAGCGGCTACGAGCAGTACTTC. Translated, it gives CASSGASGYEQYF.